The sequence of this T cell receptor (beta chain) was determined in a study of T cell responses to AZD1222 COVID-19 vaccine. General study findings and limits: Two AZD1222 administrations were followed by greater Spike-specific TCR breadth and depth. Repertoire samples came only from after the peak T cell response. Baseline antibody screening turned up just six or seven seropositive AZD1222 recipients. Along spike, vaccine-associated CD4 TCRs were found throughout, with dominance at 160-218 and 743-854.

A note on this clone: The antigen is not known.

Sequenced by immunoSEQ multiplex PCR; TCRdb stores in-frame clones only, minus some. This table holds some 99,000 clones, about 89% found once. J gave up 9 bases and V 0 bases, and 16 bases lay outside the gene matches. Germline values: CDR1 MNHNS, CDR2 SASEGT. This CDR3 is 17 amino acids long. This chain uses TRBV6-1 with TRBJ2-5, with 7 bases aligning to TRBD2. The sequenced sample was peripheral blood, obtained on day 0 of AZD1222 vaccination. The receptor's source is an adult in good health. CDR3 sequence (DNA): TGTGCCAGCAGTGAAGCGCTTCGGGGACTACCCCTCTCCTCCCAGTACTTC. Encoded protein: CASSEALRGLPLSSQYF.